One and the same sample provided the 8 T cell receptor beta chains below, sequenced in a study of T cell changes during pregnancy in multiple sclerosis. TCRdb's copy holds only in-frame clones and misses some; the assay was immunoSEQ multiplex PCR. The sample lists tens of thousands of clones, about 90% occurring once. The sample consisted of peripheral blood, taken after pregnancy. The receptors stem from a female donor with multiple sclerosis, enrolled in a pregnancy study.

V is TRBV27 and J is TRBJ2-1; 8 bases align to TRBD1. V was pared by 4 bases and J by 0 bases, with 5 bases of the junction left unmatched. The germline V gene encodes CDR1 MNHEY and CDR2 SMNVEV (reference sequence). The CDR3 consists of 16 residues. The CDR3 is CASSSDRASSYNEQFF. CDR3 in DNA: TGTGCCAGCAGTTCGGACAGGGCAAGCTCCTACAATGAGCAGTTCTTC.

CDR3 residues: CASSPSPNTEAFF. The CDR3 nucleotides read TGTGCCAGCAGCCCGTCCCCTAACACTGAAGCTTTCTTT. The V and J genes are TRBV7-9 and TRBJ1-1; D gene unclear. Germline V lookup: CDR1 SEHNR, CDR2 FQNEAQ (reference sequence). The CDR3 consists of 13 residues. Trimming removed 5 bases from V and 2 bases from J, with 9 bases in between.

The chain combines TRBV18 with TRBJ2-7; D is uncertain. The CDR3 runs to 14 residues. V was shortened by 2 bases and J by 4 bases, with 12 bases between the two germline ends. The germline CDR1 and CDR2 sequences are KGHSH and LQKENI. This CDR3 is CASSPVLSRYEQYF. CDR3 DNA sequence: TGTGCCAGCTCACCAGTATTAAGTCGGTACGAGCAGTACTTC.

This rearrangement joins TRBV6-5 to TRBJ2-1, with 13 bases matching TRBD2. The germline V gene has CDR1 MNHEY and CDR2 SVGAGI. CDR3 length equals 16 residues. After removal of 2 bases from V and 5 bases from J, the junction contained 3 bases not matched to a gene. CDR3 in DNA: TGTGCCAGCAGTTACCGGACTAGCGGGAGCCACAATGAGCAGTTCTTC. Translating gives CASSYRTSGSHNEQFF.

Only one count was recorded for this clone. The chain has TRBV19 and TRBJ1-2; D gene ambiguous. The V and J ends lost 3 bases and 8 bases respectively, with 19 bases between them. The CDR3 is 15 residues long. Per the germline V gene, CDR1 is LNHDA and CDR2 is SQIVND (reference sequence). The CDR3: CASSMPRGGGIGYTF. The CDR3 DNA reads as TGTGCCAGTAGTATGCCTCGAGGCGGAGGGATAGGCTACACCTTC.

The chain joins TRBV6-6 to TRBJ2-5, with TRBD1 matching over 10 bases. Per the germline V gene, CDR1 is MNHNY and CDR2 is SVGAGI (reference sequence). This CDR3 has 14 residues. V shed 6 bases and J 5 bases; nucleotides not matched to a gene: 6. CDR3 bases: TGTGCCAGCAGCCGACAGGGGGCTGGGGAGACCCAGTACTTC. Encoded protein: CASSRQGAGETQYF.

The chain recombines TRBV5-4 with TRBJ2-2; 8 bases map to TRBD1. Per the germline V gene, CDR1 is SGHNT and CDR2 is YYREEE (reference sequence). There are 14 residues in the CDR3. Trimming at V came to 8 bases and at J to 5 bases, leaving 8 bases not matched to a gene. The CDR3 protein is CASFADRDTGELFF. The CDR3 coding sequence is TGTGCCAGTTTCGCGGACAGGGATACCGGGGAGCTGTTTTTT.

A remark on this clone: Other DNA sequences of this sample code for an identical CDR3. CDR3 bases: TGTGCCAGCAGCCCGGGACAGGGCGGCACTGAAGCTTTCTTT. Translating gives CASSPGQGGTEAFF. This chain connects TRBV4-2 to TRBJ1-1; 9 bases agree with TRBD1. Germline V gives CDR1 LGHNA, CDR2 YNFKEQ. V gave up 4 bases and J gave up 4 bases; unmatched junction bases: 4. This CDR3 is 14 amino acids long.